This T cell receptor beta chain was identified during a study of regulatory T cells in long-lasting Graves disease. The CDR3 loop spans 15 amino acids. Trimming took off 0 bases at V and 2 bases at J, with 10 bases between the two ends. Germline loops: CDR1 LGHDT, CDR2 YNNKEL (reference sequence). As to time point: newly diagnosed GD, antithyroid drugs for less than 3 months. PBMC-derived RNA was used for the TCR library. Both iRepertoire HTBI primers and Arm-PCR of CDR3 regions were used to build the TCR beta libraries. TCRdb itself ran the multiplex PCR reads through MiXCR, one entry per CDR3 protein. The sample lists 250,000 to 300,000 distinct CDR3 sequences; about 18% were seen once. This clonotype was picked up many times. These records were also assigned to another study, of T cells in Graves' hyperthyroidism and ophthalmopathy. From that second work: The authors deemed Graves' hyperthyroidism stable absent ophthalmopathy progression within 18 months. Exclusion of a patient resulted from uncontrolled infection, other autoimmune disease, pregnancy or lactation.

This receptor was obtained from a woman aged 25 to 39 with Graves disease. The V call is TRBV3-1, the J call TRBJ1-1; no reliable D call. Sequences were derived from peripheral blood mononuclear cells (PBMCs), sampled at new diagnosis, from a patient treated with antithyroid drugs. The CDR3 loop is CASSQDGTFNTEAFF. The CDR3 DNA reads TGTGCCAGCAGCCAAGATGGCACTTTTAACACTGAAGCTTTCTTT.